These T cell receptor beta chains were read from a single sample in a study of spatial heterogeneity in lung cancer. TCRdb re-analysed the 5' RACE reads in MiXCR, keeping a single row per CDR3 protein. The table lists 7,500 to 9,500 distinct CDR3 sequences, about 6% of them singletons. This sample comprised lung tumor tissue, obtained at surgery. The receptors shown here come from a female donor with early-stage non-small cell lung cancer. Each CDR3 is given with its conserved first and last residue. The D gene is left open where the match is weak. Size is omitted from some rows. Given values are once, few, many or a class for expanded clones.

. TRBJ2-7 TRBV20-1 many CSATGKYYEQYF TGCAGCGCGACGGGAAAATACTACGAGCAGTACTTC
TRBD2 TRBJ2-7 TRBV11-2 few CASSLDGGADEQYF TGTGCCAGCAGCTTAGACGGGGGGGCGGACGAGCAGTACTTC
TRBD2 TRBJ2-5 TRBV5-1 many CASTKGLAEETQYF TGCGCCAGCACCAAGGGACTAGCGGAAGAGACCCAGTACTTC
. TRBJ2-7 TRBV7-7 many CASSPLGASYEQYF TGTGCCAGCAGCCCGCTTGGGGCGTCCTACGAGCAGTACTTC
. TRBJ1-2 TRBV4-3 many CASSQDRAYYYGYTF TGCGCCAGCAGCCAAGACAGAGCGTACTACTATGGCTACACCTTC
. TRBJ1-4 TRBV5-8 many CASSLEWDLSNEKLFF TGTGCCAGCAGCTTGGAGTGGGACTTAAGTAATGAAAAACTGTTTTTT
. TRBJ1-2 TRBV12-3/TRBV12-4 many CASSLPPHGSYGYTF TGTGCCAGCAGTTTACCGCCCCACGGAAGCTATGGCTACACCTTC
. TRBJ1-4 TRBV20-1 many CSALGLNNEKLFF TGCAGTGCTTTAGGGTTAAATAATGAAAAACTGTTTTTT
. TRBJ1-4 TRBV6-5 many CASSPTPTNEKLFF TGTGCCAGCAGCCCAACACCAACTAATGAAAAACTGTTTTTT
. TRBJ1-3 TRBV30 few CAWSVPPDSGNTIYF TGTGCCTGGAGTGTACCCCCTGACTCTGGAAACACCATATATTTT
. TRBJ2-7 TRBV6-5 many CASRRGVYEQYF TGTGCCAGCAGGCGAGGGGTCTACGAGCAGTACTTC
TRBD2 TRBJ2-5 TRBV7-9 many CASSLAGGSQETQYF TGTGCCAGCAGCTTAGCGGGGGGGTCCCAAGAGACCCAGTACTTC
. TRBJ1-1 TRBV28 many CASSLTLEYGAFF TGTGCCAGCAGTTTAACGCTCGAATACGGAGCTTTCTTT
. TRBJ1-1 TRBV4-3 many CASSQDRGVRTEAFF TGCGCCAGCAGCCAAGATAGGGGCGTGAGAACTGAAGCTTTCTTT
. TRBJ2-1 TRBV27 many CASSLKWDSYNEQFF TGTGCCAGCAGTTTGAAGTGGGACTCCTACAATGAGCAGTTCTTC
TRBD1 TRBJ1-5 TRBV4-1 many CASSQEWTGVSSNQPQHF TGCGCCAGCAGCCAAGAGTGGACAGGGGTCAGTAGCAATCAGCCCCAGCATTTT
TRBD1 TRBJ1-5 TRBV27 few CASSPRGLSNQPQHF TGTGCCAGCAGTCCCAGGGGGCTGAGCAATCAGCCCCAGCATTTT
. TRBJ2-1 TRBV10-3 medium-sized CAISEGRDSPYNEQFF TGTGCCATCAGTGAAGGTCGGGACTCACCTTACAATGAGCAGTTCTTC
. TRBJ2-6 TRBV6-2/TRBV6-3 few CASSYQDRDYFSGANVLTF TGTGCCAGCAGTTACCAAGACAGGGACTACTTCTCTGGGGCCAACGTCCTGACTTTC
. TRBJ2-5 TRBV20-1 many CSAKSPGRETQYF TGCAGTGCAAAGAGCCCAGGGAGGGAGACCCAGTACTTC
. TRBJ1-3 TRBV7-2 many CASSGVAGVFGNTIYF TGTGCCAGCAGCGGGGTAGCCGGGGTGTTTGGAAACACCATATATTTT
TRBD1 TRBJ1-4 TRBV27 many CASSSTGEKLFF TGTGCCAGCAGTTCGACAGGGGAGAAACTGTTTTTT
TRBD1 TRBJ2-7 TRBV25-1 many CASSRQGGSYEQYF TGTGCCAGCAGTCGACAGGGTGGATCCTACGAGCAGTACTTC
. TRBJ1-3 TRBV20-1 many CSARLGGAGNTIYF TGCAGTGCTAGACTCGGGGGCGCCGGAAACACCATATATTTT
TRBD2 TRBJ2-3 TRBV7-2 many CASSLVPRLAGGSSTDTQYF TGTGCCAGCAGCTTAGTTCCCCGACTAGCGGGGGGCTCTAGCACAGATACGCAGTATTTT
. TRBJ2-3 TRBV20-1 . CSARDVGAGTDTQYF TGCAGTGCTAGAGATGTTGGGGCCGGCACAGATACGCAGTATTTT
. TRBJ1-6 TRBV6-5 medium-sized CASSYSRSKGPNSPLHF TGTGCCAGCAGTTACTCGAGGAGCAAGGGACCTAATTCACCCCTCCACTTT
TRBD1 TRBJ1-2 TRBV5-4 many CASSLVTGDYGYTF TGTGCCAGCAGCTTGGTGACAGGGGACTATGGCTACACCTTC
TRBD1 TRBJ1-2 TRBV2 many CASSATGPYGYTF TGTGCCAGCAGTGCGACAGGGCCCTATGGCTACACCTTC
. TRBJ2-1 TRBV13 . CASSDGSGVHEQFF TGTGCCAGCAGCGACGGCAGCGGTGTCCATGAGCAGTTCTTC
. TRBJ1-3 TRBV6-1 medium-sized CASSETFSGLGNTIYF TGTGCCAGCAGTGAAACTTTTTCCGGGCTAGGAAACACCATATATTTT
. TRBJ1-2 TRBV7-2 medium-sized CASSQQSGKRDGYTF TGTGCCAGCAGCCAACAATCAGGGAAAAGGGATGGCTACACCTTC
. TRBJ2-1 TRBV7-3 many CASSLGSSSGEQFF TGTGCCAGCAGCTTAGGTTCAAGCAGCGGTGAGCAGTTCTTC
TRBD2 TRBJ2-5 TRBV20-1 many CSARDRGGTSYETQYF TGCAGTGCTAGAGATCGAGGGGGGACTAGCTATGAGACCCAGTACTTC
. TRBJ1-2 TRBV5-8 many CASSLQQRQSYGYTF TGTGCCAGCAGCTTGCAACAGCGTCAATCCTATGGCTACACCTTC
. TRBJ2-1 TRBV20-1 many CSADRGNNEQFF TGCAGTGCGGACCGGGGAAACAATGAGCAGTTCTTC
TRBD2 TRBJ2-3 TRBV7-2 . CASRVAGGPDTQYF TGTGCCAGCAGGGTTGCGGGAGGGCCAGATACGCAGTATTTT
. TRBJ1-5 TRBV5-6 . CASSEDHNQPQHF TGTGCCAGCAGCGAGGACCACAATCAGCCCCAGCATTTT
. TRBJ1-2 TRBV24-1 many CATRSVGSGYTF TGTGCCACCAGGTCCGTGGGGTCCGGCTACACCTTC
TRBD1 TRBJ1-2 TRBV27 many CASSSTGGNYYGYTF TGTGCCAGCAGTTCCACAGGGGGAAACTACTATGGCTACACCTTC
TRBD1 TRBJ1-1 TRBV27 many CASSITGVDNTEAFF TGTGCCAGCAGTATTACAGGGGTGGATAACACTGAAGCTTTCTTT
TRBD2 TRBJ2-1 TRBV7-7 medium-sized CASSSGLAGVDEQFF TGTGCCAGCAGCTCGGGACTAGCGGGAGTAGATGAGCAGTTCTTC
TRBD1 TRBJ2-7 TRBV9 . CASSGTGTGGEQYF TGTGCCAGCAGCGGAACCGGGACAGGAGGCGAGCAGTACTTC
TRBD1 TRBJ2-5 TRBV20-1 few CSASGGGQGAETQYF TGCAGTGCTAGCGGGGGTGGACAGGGGGCTGAGACCCAGTACTTC
TRBD1 TRBJ2-3 TRBV7-9 many CASSRQTGAVTDTQYF TGTGCCAGCAGCCGCCAAACAGGGGCCGTCACAGATACGCAGTATTTT
. TRBJ2-3 TRBV3-1 many CASSQDRLDTQYF TGTGCCAGCAGCCAAGATAGGCTGGATACGCAGTATTTT
. TRBJ1-4 TRBV6-1 many CASSEAWATLNEKLFF TGTGCCAGCAGTGAAGCGTGGGCGACGTTAAATGAAAAACTGTTTTTT
TRBD2 TRBJ2-1 TRBV12-3/TRBV12-4 few CASSRPGLAGGNEQFF TGTGCCAGCAGCCGGCCGGGACTAGCGGGAGGGAATGAGCAGTTCTTC
. TRBJ2-5 TRBV11-2 many CASCLRDVRETQYF TGTGCCAGCTGCCTTCGGGACGTGAGGGAGACCCAGTACTTC
. TRBJ1-1 TRBV20-1 many CSASGRVNTEAFF TGCAGTGCTAGTGGCAGGGTGAACACTGAAGCTTTCTTT